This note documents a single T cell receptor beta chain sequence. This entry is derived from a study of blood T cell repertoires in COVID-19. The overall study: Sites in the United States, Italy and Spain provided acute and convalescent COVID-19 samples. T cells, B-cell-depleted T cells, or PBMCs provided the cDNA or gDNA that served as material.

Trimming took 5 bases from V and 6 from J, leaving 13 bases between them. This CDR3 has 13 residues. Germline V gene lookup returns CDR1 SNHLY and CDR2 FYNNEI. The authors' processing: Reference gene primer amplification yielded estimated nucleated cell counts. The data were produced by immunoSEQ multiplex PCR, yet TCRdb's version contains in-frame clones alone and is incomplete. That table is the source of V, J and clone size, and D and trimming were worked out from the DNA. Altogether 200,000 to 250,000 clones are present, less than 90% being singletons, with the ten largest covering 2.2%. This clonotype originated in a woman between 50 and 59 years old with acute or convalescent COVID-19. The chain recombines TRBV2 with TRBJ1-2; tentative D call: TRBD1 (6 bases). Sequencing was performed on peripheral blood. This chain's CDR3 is CASSSVEGDGYTF. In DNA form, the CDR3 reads TGTGCCAGCAGTTCCGTCGAGGGGGATGGCTACACCTTC.